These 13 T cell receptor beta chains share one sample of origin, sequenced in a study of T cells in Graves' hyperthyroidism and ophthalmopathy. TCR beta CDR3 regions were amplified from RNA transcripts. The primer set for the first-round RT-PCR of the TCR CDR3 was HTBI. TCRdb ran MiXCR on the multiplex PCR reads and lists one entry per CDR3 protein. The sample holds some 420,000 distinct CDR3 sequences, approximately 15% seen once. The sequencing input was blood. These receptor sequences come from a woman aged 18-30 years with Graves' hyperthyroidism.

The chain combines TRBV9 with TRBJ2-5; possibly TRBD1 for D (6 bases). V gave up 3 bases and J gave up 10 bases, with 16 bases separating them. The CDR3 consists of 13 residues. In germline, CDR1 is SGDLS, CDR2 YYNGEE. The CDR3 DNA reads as TGTGCCAGCAGCGCCGCCGACAGGTGGATCCAGTACTTC. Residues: CASSAADRWIQYF.

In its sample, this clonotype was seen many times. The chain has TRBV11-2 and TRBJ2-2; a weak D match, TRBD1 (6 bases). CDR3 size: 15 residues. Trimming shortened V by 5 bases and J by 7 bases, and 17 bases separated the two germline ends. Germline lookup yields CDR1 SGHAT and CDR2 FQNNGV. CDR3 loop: CASSQGTQGIGELFF. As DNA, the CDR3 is TGTGCCAGCAGCCAAGGGACACAGGGAATCGGGGAGCTGTTTTTT.

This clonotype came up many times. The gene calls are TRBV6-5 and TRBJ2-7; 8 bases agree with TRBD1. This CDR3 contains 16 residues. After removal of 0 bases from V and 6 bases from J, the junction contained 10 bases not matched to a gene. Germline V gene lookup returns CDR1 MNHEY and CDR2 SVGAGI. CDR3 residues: CASSYSSVSRGPEQYF. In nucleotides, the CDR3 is TGTGCCAGCAGTTACTCGAGCGTTAGCAGGGGGCCCGAGCAGTACTTC.

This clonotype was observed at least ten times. The CDR3 region is CASRGGQRSTEAFF. The CDR3 region has the DNA TGTGCCAGCAGAGGAGGACAGAGGAGCACTGAAGCTTTCTTT. J is TRBJ1-1 and V is TRBV28; D perhaps matches TRBD1 (6 bases). Germline V gene sequence: CDR1 MDHEN, CDR2 SYDVKM. Trimming took off 6 bases at V and 4 bases at J, with 15 bases between the two ends. The CDR3 consists of 14 residues.

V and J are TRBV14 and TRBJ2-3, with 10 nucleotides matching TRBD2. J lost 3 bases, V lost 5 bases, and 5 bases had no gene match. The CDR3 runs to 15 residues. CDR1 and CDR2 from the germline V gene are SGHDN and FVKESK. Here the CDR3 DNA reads TGTGCCAGCAGCGGGCCGGGACTAGCGACAGATACGCAGTATTTT. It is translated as CASSGPGLATDTQYF.

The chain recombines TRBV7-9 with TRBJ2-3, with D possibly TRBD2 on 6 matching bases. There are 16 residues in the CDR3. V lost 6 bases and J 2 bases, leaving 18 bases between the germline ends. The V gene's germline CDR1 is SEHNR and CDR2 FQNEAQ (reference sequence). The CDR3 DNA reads TGTGCCAGCAGTCCTTACTTAGCGGAGCACACAGATACGCAGTATTTT. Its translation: CASSPYLAEHTDTQYF. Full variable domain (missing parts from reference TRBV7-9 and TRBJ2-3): DTGVSQNPRHKITKRGQNVTFRCDPISEHNRLYWYRQTLGQGPEFLTYFQNEAQLEKSRLLSDRFSAERPKGSFSTLEIQRTEQGDSAMYLCASSPYLAEHTDTQYFGPGTRLTVL.

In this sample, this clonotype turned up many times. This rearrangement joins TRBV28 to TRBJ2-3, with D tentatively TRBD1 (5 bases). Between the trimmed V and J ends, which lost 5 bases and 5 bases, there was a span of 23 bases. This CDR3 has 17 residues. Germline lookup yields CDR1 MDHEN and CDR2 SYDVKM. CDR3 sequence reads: CASSALGALISGDTQYF. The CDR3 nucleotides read TGTGCCAGCAGTGCCCTAGGGGCGCTGATTTCGGGAGATACGCAGTATTTT.

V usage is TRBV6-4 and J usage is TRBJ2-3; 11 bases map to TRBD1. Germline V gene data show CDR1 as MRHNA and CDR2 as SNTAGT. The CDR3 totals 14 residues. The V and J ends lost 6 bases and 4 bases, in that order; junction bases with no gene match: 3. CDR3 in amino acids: CASSRTGGADTQYF. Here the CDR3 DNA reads TGTGCCAGCAGCCGGACAGGGGGCGCAGATACGCAGTATTTT.

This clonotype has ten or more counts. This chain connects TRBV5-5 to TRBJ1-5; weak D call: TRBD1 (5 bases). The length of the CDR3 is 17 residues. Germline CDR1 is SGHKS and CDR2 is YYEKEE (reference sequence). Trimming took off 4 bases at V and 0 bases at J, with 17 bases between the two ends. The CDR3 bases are TGTGCCAGCAGCCGCGCGGGGGGGGGATATAGCAATCAGCCCCAGCATTTT. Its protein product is CASSRAGGGYSNQPQHF.

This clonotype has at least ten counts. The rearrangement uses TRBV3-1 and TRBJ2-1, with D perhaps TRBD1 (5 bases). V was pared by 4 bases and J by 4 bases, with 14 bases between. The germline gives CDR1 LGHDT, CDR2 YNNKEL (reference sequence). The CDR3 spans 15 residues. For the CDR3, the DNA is TGTGCCAGCAGCCCCTGGACGACAGCGTACAATGAGCAGTTCTTC. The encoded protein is CASSPWTTAYNEQFF.

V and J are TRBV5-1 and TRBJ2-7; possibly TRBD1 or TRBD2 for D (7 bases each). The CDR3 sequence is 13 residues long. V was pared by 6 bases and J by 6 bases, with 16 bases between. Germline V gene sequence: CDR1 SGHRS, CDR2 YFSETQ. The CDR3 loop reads CASNRGGSVEQYF. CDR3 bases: TGCGCCAGCAACAGGGGAGGGTCAGTCGAGCAGTACTTC. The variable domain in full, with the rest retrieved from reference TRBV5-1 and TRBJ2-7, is KAGVTQTPRYLIKTRGQQVTLSCSPISGHRSVSWYQQTPGQGLQFLFEYFSETQRNKGNFPGRFSGRQFSNSRSEMNVSTLELGDSALYLCASNRGGSVEQYFGPGTRLTVT.

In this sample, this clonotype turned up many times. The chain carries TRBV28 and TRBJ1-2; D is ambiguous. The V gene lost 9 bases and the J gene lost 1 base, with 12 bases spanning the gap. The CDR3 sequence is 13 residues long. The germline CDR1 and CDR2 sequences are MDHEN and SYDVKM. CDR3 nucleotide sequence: TGTGCCAGTCAGGAAGGAAATAACTATGGCTACACCTTC. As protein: CASQEGNNYGYTF.

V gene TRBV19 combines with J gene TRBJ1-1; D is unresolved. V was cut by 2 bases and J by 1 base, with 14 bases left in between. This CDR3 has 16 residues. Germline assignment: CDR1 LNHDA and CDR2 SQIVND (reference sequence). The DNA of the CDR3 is TGTGCCAGTAGTATATTAGGGCTTGGCAAGAACACTGAAGCTTTCTTT. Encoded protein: CASSILGLGKNTEAFF.